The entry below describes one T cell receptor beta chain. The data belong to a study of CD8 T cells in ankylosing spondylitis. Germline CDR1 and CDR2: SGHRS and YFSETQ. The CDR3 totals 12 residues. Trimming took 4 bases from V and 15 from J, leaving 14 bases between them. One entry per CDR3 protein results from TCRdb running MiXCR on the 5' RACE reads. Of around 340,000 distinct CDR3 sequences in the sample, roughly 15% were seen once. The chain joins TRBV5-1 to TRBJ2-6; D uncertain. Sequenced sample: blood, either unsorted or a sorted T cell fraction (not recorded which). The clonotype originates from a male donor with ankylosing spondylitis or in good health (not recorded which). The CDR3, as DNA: TGCGCCAGCAGCCTGGAAGGACGGGCCCTGACTTTC. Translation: CASSLEGRALTF.